Given below is one T cell receptor beta chain in context. In the source study's methods: Reference gene primer amplification gave estimated nucleated cell counts. Only in-frame clones appear in the TCRdb table, and some are missing; sequencing was by immunoSEQ multiplex PCR. The V and J calls and clone size were taken over from that table, and D and trimming were inferred from the DNA. Altogether about 97,000 clones are present, 85% to 90% being singletons, with the ten largest covering around 3%. Germline CDR1 is KGHDR and CDR2 is SFDVKD. CDR3 size: 15 residues. V was pared by 0 bases and J by 2 bases, with 9 bases between. These data originate in a study of blood T cell repertoires in COVID-19. Study overall: Samples came from the United States, Italy and Spain, spanning acute and convalescent COVID-19. PBMCs, B-cell-depleted T cells, or T cells provided the cDNA or gDNA that made up the material.

This clonotype originated in a man between 45 and 60 years old with active or convalescent COVID-19. The chain is built from TRBV24-1 and TRBJ1-1; D remains ambiguous. Sequencing was done on a sample of peripheral blood. CDR3 residues: CATSDLVRVNTEAFF. DNA of the CDR3: TGTGCCACCAGTGATTTGGTTCGGGTTAACACTGAAGCTTTCTTT.